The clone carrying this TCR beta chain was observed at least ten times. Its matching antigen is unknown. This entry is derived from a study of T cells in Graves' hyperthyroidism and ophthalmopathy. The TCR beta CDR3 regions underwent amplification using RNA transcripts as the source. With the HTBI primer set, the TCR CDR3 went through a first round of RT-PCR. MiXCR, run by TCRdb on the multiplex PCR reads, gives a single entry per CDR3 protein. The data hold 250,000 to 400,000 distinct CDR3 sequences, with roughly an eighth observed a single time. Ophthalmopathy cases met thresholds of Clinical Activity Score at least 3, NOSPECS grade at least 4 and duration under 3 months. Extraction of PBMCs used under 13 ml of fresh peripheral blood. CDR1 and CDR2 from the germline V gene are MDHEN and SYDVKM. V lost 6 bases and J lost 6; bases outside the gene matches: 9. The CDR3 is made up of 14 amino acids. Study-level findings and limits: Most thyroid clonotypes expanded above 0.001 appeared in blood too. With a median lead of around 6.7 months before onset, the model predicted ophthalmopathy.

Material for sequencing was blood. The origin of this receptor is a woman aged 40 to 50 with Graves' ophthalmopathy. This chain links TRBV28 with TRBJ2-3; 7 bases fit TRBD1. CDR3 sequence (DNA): TGTGCCAGCAGAACGGGACAGCCTGGTGATACGCAGTATTTT. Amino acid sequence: CASRTGQPGDTQYF.